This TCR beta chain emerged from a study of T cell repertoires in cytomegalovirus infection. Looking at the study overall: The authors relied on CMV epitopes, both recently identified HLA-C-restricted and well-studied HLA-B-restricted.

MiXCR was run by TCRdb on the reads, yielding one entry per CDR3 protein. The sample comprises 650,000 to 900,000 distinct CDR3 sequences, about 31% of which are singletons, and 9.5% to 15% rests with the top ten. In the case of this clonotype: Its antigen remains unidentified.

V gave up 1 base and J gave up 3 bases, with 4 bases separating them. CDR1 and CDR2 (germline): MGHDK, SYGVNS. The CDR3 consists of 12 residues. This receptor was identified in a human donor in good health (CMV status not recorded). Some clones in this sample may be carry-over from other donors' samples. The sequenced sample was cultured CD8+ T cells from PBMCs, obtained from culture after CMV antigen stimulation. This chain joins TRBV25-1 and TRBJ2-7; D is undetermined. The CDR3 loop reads CASSEFGYEQYF. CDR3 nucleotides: TGTGCCAGCAGTGAATTCGGCTACGAGCAGTACTTC.